The 25 T cell receptor beta chains in this list originate from one sample, sequenced in a study of blood T cells in healthy people across ages. With a J-beta primer mix and a sample-barcoded 5' primer, a second PCR ran about 7 to 11 cycles. TCRdb reprocessed the 5' RACE reads via MiXCR and lists one record per CDR3 protein. Altogether over 1,500,000 distinct CDR3 sequences are present, about 50% being singletons, with the ten largest covering approximately 2.1%. Material: blood. The receptors were sampled from a woman in her forties in good health.

V and J are TRBV20-1 and TRBJ2-1; a weak D match, TRBD2 (5 bases). The CDR3 runs 13 residues. CDR1 DFQATT and CDR2 SNEGSKA come from the germline V gene (reference sequence). The V end lost 0 bases, the J end lost 5 bases, and 8 bases lay between the germline ends. CDR3 sequence (DNA): TGCAGTGCTAGAGAAAGCGGCCACAATGAGCAGTTCTTC. Residues: CSARESGHNEQFF.

The chain uses TRBV6-2 or TRBV6-3 and TRBJ2-7; 9 bases are shared with TRBD1. CDR1 MNHEY and CDR2 SVGEGT come from the germline V gene. CDR3 length equals 15 residues. V lost 5 bases and J lost 2; bases outside the gene matches: 7. The DNA for the CDR3 is TGTGCCAGCAGTACAGGGGGCTTAAGAGCCTACGAGCAGTACTTC. Its translation is CASSTGGLRAYEQYF.

V is TRBV7-8 and J is TRBJ1-6; D gene ambiguous. The CDR3 length is 16 residues. Germline V gene data show CDR1 as SGHVS and CDR2 as FQNEAQ. V was cut by 5 bases and J by 8 bases, with 19 bases left in between. CDR3 sequence: CASSPPGGETDSPLHF. CDR3 nucleotide sequence: TGTGCCAGCAGCCCACCGGGCGGCGAGACCGATTCACCCCTCCACTTT.

Comment on this clonotype: The junction does not match germline at one end; this may be a read error. The rearrangement links TRBV27 to TRBJ2-1; D gene uncertain. Germline CDR1 MNHEY, CDR2 SMNVEV (reference sequence). The CDR3 covers 12 residues. CDR3 DNA sequence: TGTGCCAGCAGTCTCTCGTACAATGAGCGGTTCTTC. It codes for CASSLSYNERFF.

Only a few counts were recorded for this clonotype. This rearrangement joins TRBV10-3 to TRBJ1-5; tentative D call: TRBD1 (6 bases). Germline lookup yields CDR1 ENHRY and CDR2 SYGVKD. CDR3 length: 12 amino acids. Deletions cut 10 bases from V and 3 bases from J, with 10 bases between. CDR3 in amino acids: CATGGPNQPQHF. Written as DNA, the CDR3 is TGTGCCACCGGGGGCCCCAATCAGCCCCAGCATTTT.

This sequence joins TRBV27 and TRBJ2-4; D is ambiguous. The J call is doubtful: the DNA matches TRBJ2-7 better. This CDR3 region has 16 residues. Germline values: CDR1 MNHEY, CDR2 SMNVEV (reference sequence). The CDR3 protein is CASSLIPSSVSYEQYF. Written as DNA, the CDR3 is TGTGCCAGCAGTTTGATCCCCAGCTCCGTGAGCTACGAGCAGTACTTC.

In this sample, this clonotype turned up a few times. The gene calls are TRBV7-2 and TRBJ2-1; D is undetermined. V was clipped by 2 bases and J by 0 bases, with 8 bases between them. The CDR3 extends over 15 amino acids. Germline values: CDR1 SGHTA, CDR2 FQGNSA. CDR3 amino acids: CASSLTTDSYNEQFF. The CDR3 coding sequence is TGTGCCAGCAGCTTAACAACGGACTCCTACAATGAGCAGTTCTTC. Full variable domain (rest looked up from reference TRBV7-2 and TRBJ2-1): GAGVSQSPSNKVTEKGKDVELRCDPISGHTALYWYRQSLGQGLEFLIYFQGNSAPDKSGLPSDRFSAERTGGSVSTLTIQRTQQEDSAVYLCASSLTTDSYNEQFFGPGTRLTVL.

J is TRBJ2-5 and V is TRBV9; D is possibly TRBD1 (5 bases). The last part of the DNA fits TRBJ2-7 better; the J call may be wrong. The CDR3 is 15 residues long. Germline V gene data show CDR1 as SGDLS and CDR2 as YYNGEE. The CDR3 loop reads CASSIETDISYEQYF. The CDR3 DNA sequence: TGTGCCAGCAGCATTGAGACAGATATCTCCTACGAGCAGTACTTC.

The V call is TRBV12-3 or TRBV12-4, the J call TRBJ2-1, with D maybe TRBD1 (5 bases). Between the trimmed V and J ends, which lost 5 bases and 0 bases, there was a span of 14 bases. The CDR3 length is 16 residues. CDR3 sequence reads: CASSHQGVSSYNEQFF. CDR3 bases: TGTGCCAGCAGTCACCAAGGGGTAAGCTCCTACAATGAGCAGTTCTTC.

This clonotype was observed once. The J gene is TRBJ1-6, the V gene TRBV27, with TRBD1 as a possible D gene (5 bases). This CDR3 is 16 amino acids long. V shed 9 bases and J shed 3 bases, with 18 bases lying between them. Germline CDR1 reads MNHEY; CDR2 reads SMNVEV (reference sequence). This CDR3 is CASSDSRLLYNSPLHF. CDR3 nucleotides: TGTGCCAGTTCCGACAGCCGCCTACTCTATAATTCACCCCTCCACTTT.

V and J are TRBV4-2 and TRBJ1-6; 8 bases line up with TRBD1. This CDR3 has 16 amino acids. V lost 2 bases to trimming and J lost 10 bases; unmatched junction nucleotides: 10. Germline V gene data show CDR1 as LGHNA and CDR2 as YNFKEQ. As DNA, the CDR3 is TGTGCCAGCAGCCAACCTCACGACAGGGGAAGATCACCCCTCCACTTT. It is translated as CASSQPHDRGRSPLHF.

This clonotype was seen repeatedly, ten times or more. CDR3 amino acids: CASSRQPQETQYF. In nucleotides, the CDR3 is TGTGCCAGCAGCCGACAGCCGCAAGAGACCCAGTACTTC. The rearrangement links TRBV7-9 to TRBJ2-5; D is possibly TRBD1 (5 bases). The CDR3 sequence is 13 residues long. V lost 5 bases and J 2 bases, leaving 9 bases between the germline ends. Germline CDR1 and CDR2: SEHNR and FQNEAQ (reference sequence). Based on the CDR3 plus reference TRBV7-9 and TRBJ2-5, the full variable domain is DTGVSQNPRHKITKRGQNVTFRCDPISEHNRLYWYRQTLGQGPEFLTYFQNEAQLEKSRLLSDRFSAERPKGSFSTLEIQRTEQGDSAMYLCASSRQPQETQYFGPGTRLLVL.

This clonotype was observed a handful of times. The chain has TRBV11-2 and TRBJ2-5; the match to TRBD2 covers 10 bases. V was clipped by 5 bases and J by 2 bases; unmatched bases: 8. The germline gives CDR1 SGHAT, CDR2 FQNNGV. CDR3 length: 16 residues. Here the CDR3 DNA reads TGTGCCAGCAGCCTTACTAGCGGGGCGCTACAAGAGACCCAGTACTTC. Translated, it gives CASSLTSGALQETQYF. Filled out from reference TRBV11-2 and TRBJ2-5, the complete variable domain reads EAGVAQSPRYKIIEKRQSVAFWCNPISGHATLYWYQQILGQGPKLLIQFQNNGVVDDSQLPKDRFSAERLKGVDSTLKIQPAKLEDSAVYLCASSLTSGALQETQYFGPGTRLLVL.

The rearrangement joins TRBV6-6 to TRBJ2-3, with TRBD2 as a possible D gene (6 bases). Trimming shortened V by 0 bases and J by 0 bases, and 13 bases separated the two germline ends. Germline values: CDR1 MNHNY, CDR2 SVGAGI (reference sequence). CDR3 size: 17 residues. The CDR3 nucleotides read TGTGCCAGCAGTTACTCAGGGCGGGGAGCTAGCACAGATACGCAGTATTTT. This encodes CASSYSGRGASTDTQYF.

The chain combines TRBV6-6 with TRBJ2-1, with TRBD1 matching 10 bases. The trim removed 8 bases at V and 4 bases at J, leaving 11 bases unmatched. The CDR3 totals 16 residues. Germline lookup yields CDR1 MNHNY and CDR2 SVGAGI (reference sequence). CDR3 coding DNA: TGTGCCAGCGTTTACTCTGGGACAGGGGCTTACAATGAGCAGTTCTTC. Its translation: CASVYSGTGAYNEQFF.

The chain joins TRBV4-1 to TRBJ2-3; D is possibly TRBD2 (7 bases). CDR1 MGHRA and CDR2 YSYEKL come from the germline V gene. This CDR3 has 17 residues. Trimming left V 0 bases short and J 5 bases short, with 18 bases between. CDR3 bases: TGCGCCAGCAGCCAAGATCCGGGGGGCGCGGGCGTAGATACGCAGTATTTT. Protein sequence: CASSQDPGGAGVDTQYF.

The V gene is TRBV6-2 or TRBV6-3, the J gene TRBJ1-5; perhaps TRBD1 as D (5 bases). This CDR3 comprises 12 residues. The germline V and J ends were trimmed by 5 bases and 4 bases, with 6 bases remaining between them. The germline CDR1 and CDR2 sequences are MNHEY and SVGEGT. The CDR3: CASSRQNQPQHF. CDR3 DNA sequence: TGTGCCAGCAGTCGACAGAATCAGCCCCAGCATTTT.

The sample holds one count of this clonotype. This chain connects TRBV19 to TRBJ2-3; TRBD2 might be the D (5 bases). This CDR3 comprises 14 residues. Germline V gives CDR1 LNHDA, CDR2 SQIVND (reference sequence). Trimming removed 6 bases from V and 7 bases from J, with 17 bases in between. CDR3 in DNA: TGTGCCAGTAGCCGGACGGGGAATGTGAATACGCAGTATTTT. Translated: CASSRTGNVNTQYF. Full variable domain (remainder filled in from reference TRBV19 and TRBJ2-3): DGGITQSPKYLFRKEGQNVTLSCEQNLNHDAMYWYRQDPGQGLRLIYYSQIVNDFQKGDIAEGYSVSREKKESFPLTVTSAQKNPTAFYLCASSRTGNVNTQYFGPGTRLTVL.

The chain employs TRBV7-3 and TRBJ2-3, with D uncertain. Germline CDR1 is SGHTA and CDR2 is FQGTGA. This CDR3 is 14 amino acids long. V lost 4 bases, J lost 1 base, and 9 bases lay in between. This chain's CDR3 is CASSSWVGTDTQYF. Written as DNA, the CDR3 is TGTGCCAGCAGCTCTTGGGTCGGCACAGATACGCAGTATTTT.

This chain connects TRBV29-1 to TRBJ2-1; TRBD2 aligns across 9 bases. Germline CDR1 SQVTM, CDR2 ANQGSEA. The CDR3 sequence is 14 residues long. Trimming took 8 bases from V and 4 from J; bases not matched to a gene: 9. The CDR3 sequence: CSTRGTSSYNEQFF. CDR3 coding DNA: TGCAGCACCCGAGGGACTAGCTCTTACAATGAGCAGTTCTTC.

The chain is built from TRBV2 and TRBJ2-3; D may be TRBD2 (5 bases). This CDR3 has 12 amino acids. The germline V gene encodes CDR1 SNHLY and CDR2 FYNNEI. V dropped 11 bases and J dropped 7 bases, with 16 bases sitting between them. CDR3 region: CAAVLVANTQYF. As DNA, the CDR3 is TGTGCCGCCGTACTAGTTGCGAATACGCAGTATTTT.

The V call is TRBV24-1, the J call TRBJ2-1; D gene uncertain. CDR1 KGHDR and CDR2 SFDVKD come from the germline V gene. This CDR3 spans 15 amino acids. V shed 2 bases and J shed 1 base, with 8 bases lying between them. CDR3 DNA: TGTGCCACCAGTGATTCAGGTGTATCCTACAATGAGCAGTTCTTC. It specifies CATSDSGVSYNEQFF.

This clonotype has only one observation. The chain recombines TRBV18 with TRBJ2-3; D gene ambiguous. Germline assignment: CDR1 KGHSH and CDR2 LQKENI. V was cut by 3 bases and J by 5 bases, with 12 bases left in between. CDR3 length: 14 amino acids. The CDR3, as DNA: TGTGCCAGCTCACCCGGCGACCCCGGAGATACGCAGTATTTT. The encoded protein is CASSPGDPGDTQYF.

The rearrangement links TRBV24-1 to TRBJ2-3; tentatively, D is TRBD1 or TRBD2 (5 bases each). Germline V CDR1 and CDR2: KGHDR, SFDVKD. V was cut by 3 bases and J by 0 bases, with 9 bases left in between. The CDR3 is made up of 15 amino acids. CDR3 bases: TGTGCCACCAGTGATGGGGGTCTAAGCACAGATACGCAGTATTTT. Protein sequence: CATSDGGLSTDTQYF.

The chain employs TRBV20-1 and TRBJ2-7; D unclear. The J call is doubtful: the DNA matches TRBJ2-5 better. This CDR3 contains 14 residues. The germline V gene has CDR1 DFQATT and CDR2 SNEGSKA (reference sequence). The CDR3 DNA reads as TGCAGTGCAAAACCCCGGGCGTGGGCGGAGACCCAGTACTTC. Encoded protein: CSAKPRAWAETQYF.